These T cell receptor beta chains were read from a single sample in a study of T cell responses to AZD1222 COVID-19 vaccine. The repertoire was sequenced with immunoSEQ multiplex PCR; TCRdb's copy has only in-frame clones and lacks some. The sample includes 120,000 to 150,000 clones, roughly nine tenths of them seen just once. This sample comprised peripheral blood, obtained 28 days after the second AZD1222 dose. The origin of the receptors is an adult who received the AZD1222 COVID-19 vaccine. Both conserved end residues are part of each CDR3. D genes are given only for firm matches. Expanded clones get a size class; other rows say once, few or many, or leave the size out.

d_call	v_call	j_call	clone_size	cdr3_nt	cdr3_aa
-	TRBV18	TRBJ1-4	-	TGTGCCAGCTCGATCCTAGGGACGGGGAATGAAAAACTGTTTTTT	CASSILGTGNEKLFF
-	TRBV18	TRBJ2-7	-	TGTGCCAGCTCACTGCCAGCCCATGGCTCCTACGAGCAGTACTTC	CASSLPAHGSYEQYF
-	TRBV14	TRBJ1-2	-	TGTGCCAGCAGTTTTAGGGGTCCGGATGGCTACACCTTC	CASSFRGPDGYTF
-	TRBV5-6	TRBJ2-5	-	TGTGCCAGCAGCTCGACAGAGGGACAAGAGACCCAGTACTTC	CASSSTEGQETQYF
TRBD2	TRBV7-3	TRBJ2-1	-	TGTGCCAGCAGCCCCCATAGCGGGATATACAATGAGCAGTTCTTC	CASSPHSGIYNEQFF
-	TRBV29-1	TRBJ1-1	-	TGCAGCGTTGTGGGGGGTACGAACACTGAAGCTTTCTTT	CSVVGGTNTEAFF
-	TRBV4-2	TRBJ1-4	-	TGTGCCAGCAGCCAAGATCCACGGAGGAATGAAAAACTGTTTTTT	CASSQDPRRNEKLFF
-	TRBV19	TRBJ1-5	-	TGTGCCAGTAGTATAACGGCAGGCAATCAGCCCCAGCATTTT	CASSITAGNQPQHF
-	TRBV3-1/TRBV3-2	TRBJ2-2	-	TGTGCCAGCAGCTTAGTGACCAACGGGGAGCTGTTTTTT	CASSLVTNGELFF
TRBD1	TRBV7-3	TRBJ2-3	-	TGTGCCAGCAGCTTACCCGGGACAGGGGGCGCAGATACGCAGTATTTT	CASSLPGTGGADTQYF
-	TRBV12-3/TRBV12-4	TRBJ1-1	-	TGTGCCAGCAGTTTCTCCGGGCCTGAAGCTTTCTTT	CASSFSGPEAFF
-	TRBV4-1	TRBJ2-5	-	TGCGCCAGCAGCTTTACGTTCCGGGAGACCCAGTACTTC	CASSFTFRETQYF
TRBD1	TRBV4-1	TRBJ1-1	few	TGCGCCAGCAGCCAAACACACGACAGGGGAAGGACTGAAGCTTTCTTT	CASSQTHDRGRTEAFF
-	TRBV19	TRBJ1-2	-	TGTGCCAGAACCCCTCGGACCAAACACTATGGCTACACCTTC	CARTPRTKHYGYTF
-	TRBV30	TRBJ2-5	-	TGTGCCTGGAGTTCCACAGCACCAGGAAAAGAGACCCAGTACTTC	CAWSSTAPGKETQYF
-	TRBV5-8	TRBJ1-5	-	TGTGCCAGCAGCCTCTCTTGGGGGGCGGGGAATCAGCCCCAGCATTTT	CASSLSWGAGNQPQHF
TRBD1	TRBV6-4	TRBJ2-1	-	TGTGCCAGCAGTGAAGAGACAGGGGGGTTCGATGAGCAGTTCTTC	CASSEETGGFDEQFF
-	TRBV29-1	TRBJ1-3	-	TGCAGCGGAGCAGAACACTCTGGAAACACCATATATTTT	CSGAEHSGNTIYF